This entry lists 9 T cell receptor beta chains sequenced from one sample in a study of early T cells in non-severe SARS-CoV-2 infection. Via MiXCR, TCRdb re-called the 5' RACE reads, giving one row per CDR3 protein. The sample records some 67,000 distinct CDR3 sequences, about 13% being singletons. Input material: whole blood. Source of these receptors: an adult who was a healthcare worker with PCR-confirmed SARS-CoV-2 infection or an uninfected control (not recorded which).

The CDR3 DNA follows: TGTGCCAGCAGCCAGACATCGTCGACTTCTAACTATGGCTACACCTTC. It is translated as CASSQTSSTSNYGYTF. The chain carries TRBV4-2 and TRBJ1-2; unclear D gene. CDR1 and CDR2 from the germline V gene are LGHNA and YNFKEQ. This CDR3 is built from 16 residues. Deletions cut 3 bases from V and 0 bases from J, with 14 bases between.

This chain uses TRBV12-3 or TRBV12-4 with TRBJ2-3, with TRBD2 as a possible D gene (5 bases). This CDR3 spans 14 amino acids. V lost 2 bases, J lost 2 bases, and 8 bases lay in between. CDR3 in amino acids: CASSLFGDTDTQYF. The CDR3 bases are TGTGCCAGCAGTTTATTCGGGGACACAGATACGCAGTATTTT.

The J gene is TRBJ1-1, the V gene TRBV20-1, with D unresolved. Germline lookup yields CDR1 DFQATT and CDR2 SNEGSKA (reference sequence). This CDR3 is 15 amino acids long. V shed 6 bases and J shed 2 bases, with 19 bases lying between them. CDR3 amino acids: CSAPIISGLNTEAFF. The CDR3 nucleotides are TGCAGTGCGCCAATTATTTCCGGGCTAAACACTGAAGCTTTCTTT.

There are many counts of this clonotype. The chain couples TRBV13 to TRBJ1-4, with 7 bases aligning to TRBD1. J lost 8 bases, V lost 5 bases, and 8 bases had no gene match. The CDR3 sequence is 14 residues long. Germline V CDR1 and CDR2: PRHDT, FYEKMQ (reference sequence). CDR3 amino acids: CASSPQRGHEKLFF. The DNA of the CDR3 is TGTGCCAGCAGCCCCCAGAGGGGGCACGAAAAACTGTTTTTT.

This chain uses TRBV20-1 with TRBJ1-2, with D uncertain. The length of the CDR3 is 11 residues. The V end lost 6 bases, the J end lost 8 bases, and 13 bases lay between the germline ends. CDR1 and CDR2 from the germline V gene are DFQATT and SNEGSKA (reference sequence). The CDR3 region is CSAVESGGYTF. CDR3 nucleotide sequence: TGCAGTGCAGTGGAGTCGGGCGGCTACACCTTC.

This clonotype was detected many times. The rearrangement links TRBV12-3 or TRBV12-4 to TRBJ1-6, with 8 bases identical to TRBD1. This CDR3 is 14 amino acids long. V dropped 5 bases and J dropped 6; count of bases not matched to a gene: 3. The CDR3 nucleotides read TGTGCCAGCAGTCGCGACAGGGGTAATTCACCCCTCCACTTT. It yields the protein CASSRDRGNSPLHF.

The chain employs TRBV11-2 and TRBJ2-3; TRBD2 agrees at 11 bases. Trimming at V came to 5 bases and at J to 5 bases, leaving 12 bases not matched to a gene. The CDR3 contains 17 residues. Germline lookup yields CDR1 SGHAT and CDR2 FQNNGV. The CDR3 DNA reads TGTGCCAGCAGCCTTCGCTCTAGCGGGGGGTATGGAGATACGCAGTATTTT. Protein product: CASSLRSSGGYGDTQYF.

The J gene is TRBJ2-1, the V gene TRBV5-8, with D possibly being TRBD2 (6 bases). This CDR3 region has 13 residues. CDR1 is SGHTS, CDR2 YDEGEE, per germline. V was cut by 2 bases and J by 10 bases, with 13 bases left in between. CDR3 region: CASSLGAGKEQFF. CDR3 bases: TGTGCCAGCAGCTTAGGAGCGGGCAAGGAGCAGTTCTTC.

DNA of the CDR3: TGTGCCAGCAGTTACTTCAAGACTAGCGGACACGATACGCAGTATTTT. Protein sequence: CASSYFKTSGHDTQYF. The rearrangement joins TRBV6-2 or TRBV6-3 to TRBJ2-3, with 9 bases fitting TRBD2. Germline lookup yields CDR1 MNHEY and CDR2 SVGEGT. The ends lost 1 base at V and 6 bases at J; junction bases unmatched: 8. This CDR3 has 16 residues.